This T cell receptor (beta chain) comes out of a study of T cell changes during pregnancy in multiple sclerosis (dated by TCRdb to about 2019). Background for the entire study: The study examined how the T cell repertoire changed over the course of pregnancy in women with multiple sclerosis.

The protocol used for the library was the immunoSEQ multiplex PCR assay. What TCRdb holds here is the immuneACCESS table cut down to in-frame rearrangements. Part of the clones is not present; checked against another copy, under half of the missing clones reflect an unresolved V gene, and the others are unexplained. The sample contains over 100,000 clones, approximately 90% of them found a single time. The ten largest clones add up to less than 2% of the sample. Regarding this clone: Its antigen target is currently unknown. It has no much larger one-base neighbor in the sample; base qualities were not kept.

CDR1 LNHNV and CDR2 YYDKDF are derived from the germline V gene (reference sequence). From the cysteine up to the phenylalanine, the CDR3 has a length of 19 residues. Just CDR3 DNA is preserved here, 57 bases in frame from base 1. Trimmed from V: 1 base; trimmed from J: 0 bases; junction bases lacking a gene match: 14. The chain is made from TRBV15 and TRBJ1-1, and TRBD1 matches 7 of the central bases. The TCR sequence derives from a female donor with multiple sclerosis, enrolled in a pregnancy study. Sequences were derived from peripheral blood, sampled in the third trimester of pregnancy. The DNA is as follows: TGTGCCACCAGCAGAGTGGAGGGAGAAGGGGGCCTTCTGAACACTGAAGCTTTCTTT. The translation is CATSRVEGEGGLLNTEAFF.